Each of the 32 T cell receptor beta chains below was sequenced from the same sample in a study of cytomegalovirus exposure and HLA in healthy donors. The PCR contained 60 Vbeta and 13 Jbeta primers. Clones were sequenced by immunoSEQ multiplex PCR, and TCRdb holds only the in-frame ones, with some missing. The profile shows about 120,000 clones, roughly 79% of them singletons. Sequenced: PBMCs. These receptors were obtained from a woman between 40 and 55 years old in good health and CMV-seronegative.

The chain recombines TRBV10-1 with TRBJ2-7, with D perhaps matching TRBD1 (5 bases). Trimming shortened V by 6 bases and J by 2 bases, and 17 bases separated the two germline ends. Germline CDR1 reads WNHNN; CDR2 reads SYGVQD (reference sequence). CDR3 length: 15 residues. CDR3 coding DNA: TGCGCCAGCAGCGAAGACAGTGTATCCACCTACGAGCAGTACTTC. The encoded protein is CASSEDSVSTYEQYF.

The V call is TRBV5-1, the J call TRBJ1-3; D is possibly TRBD1 (5 bases). Between the trimmed V and J ends, which lost 4 bases and 7 bases, there was a span of 15 bases. Germline CDR1 and CDR2: SGHRS and YFSETQ. The CDR3 sequence is 14 residues long. CDR3 protein: CASSGGTTGNTIYF. In DNA form, the CDR3 reads TGCGCCAGCAGCGGCGGGACGACGGGTAACACCATATATTTT.

The chain joins TRBV4-3 to TRBJ2-5, with 8 bases that match TRBD2. Germline CDR1 reads LGHNA; CDR2 reads YSLEER. The CDR3 spans 17 residues. The ends lost 0 bases at V and 4 bases at J; junction bases unmatched: 10. This CDR3 is CASSQDLGTRSPETQYF. CDR3 DNA: TGCGCCAGCAGCCAAGATCTCGGGACTAGATCCCCAGAGACCCAGTACTTC.

This chain connects TRBV28 to TRBJ2-7; 9 nucleotides match TRBD1. Germline CDR1 reads MDHEN; CDR2 reads SYDVKM. CDR3 size: 15 residues. The V and J ends lost 5 bases and 5 bases, in that order; junction bases with no gene match: 10. This chain's CDR3 is CASSQDRDRDHEQYF. The CDR3 DNA is TGTGCCAGCAGTCAGGATCGGGACAGGGACCACGAGCAGTACTTC.

The CDR3 DNA reads TGCGCCAGCAGCGCCGGGACAGGGGGCGGCTATGGCTACACCTTC. This gives the protein CASSAGTGGGYGYTF. The chain uses TRBV5-1 and TRBJ1-2, with 12 bases matching TRBD1. The CDR3 consists of 15 residues. CDR1 and CDR2 (germline): SGHRS, YFSETQ. Germline trimming cut 4 bases from V and 4 bases from J; bases unmatched to any gene: 5.

This clone was recorded only once. The V gene is TRBV18, the J gene TRBJ2-7, with D tentatively TRBD1 (7 bases). Germline V lookup: CDR1 KGHSH, CDR2 LQKENI. The length of the CDR3 is 14 residues. Trimming left V 4 bases short and J 2 bases short, with 12 bases between. CDR3 coding DNA: TGTGCCAGCTCACGGACCAGGGGGGCCTACGAGCAGTACTTC. As protein: CASSRTRGAYEQYF.

The chain recombines TRBV5-1 with TRBJ1-4, with D maybe TRBD1 (6 bases). V lost 4 bases and J 8 bases, leaving 18 bases between the germline ends. Germline lookup yields CDR1 SGHRS and CDR2 YFSETQ. The CDR3 length is 15 residues. The CDR3 region is CASSAEGGQYEKLFF. DNA for the CDR3: TGCGCCAGCAGCGCGGAAGGTGGACAGTACGAAAAACTGTTTTTT.

The V gene is TRBV7-9, the J gene TRBJ1-2; D remains unclear. Germline values: CDR1 SEHNR, CDR2 FQNEAQ (reference sequence). This CDR3 is 13 amino acids long. The ends were cut back, 5 bases at V and 3 bases at J, with 10 bases in the middle. CDR3 sequence (DNA): TGTGCCAGCAGCCCCGCGGGCGACTATGGCTACACCTTC. Its protein product is CASSPAGDYGYTF. Full variable domain (remainder filled in from reference TRBV7-9 and TRBJ1-2): DTGVSQNPRHKITKRGQNVTFRCDPISEHNRLYWYRQTLGQGPEFLTYFQNEAQLEKSRLLSDRFSAERPKGSFSTLEIQRTEQGDSAMYLCASSPAGDYGYTFGSGTRLTVV.

The chain uses TRBV25-1 and TRBJ1-1; D gene ambiguous. V was pared by 4 bases and J by 7 bases, with 7 bases between. Germline lookup yields CDR1 MGHDK and CDR2 SYGVNS. The CDR3 loop spans 11 amino acids. CDR3 DNA sequence: TGTGCCAGCAGTGGAGGCCTTGAAGCTTTCTTT. Translating gives CASSGGLEAFF.

This clone has a handful of counts. The chain has TRBV10-1 and TRBJ2-7; D possibly corresponds to TRBD1 (5 bases). V was shortened by 5 bases and J by 2 bases, with 10 bases between the two germline ends. The germline CDR1 and CDR2 sequences are WNHNN and SYGVQD (reference sequence). The CDR3 covers 13 residues. The CDR3 region has the DNA TGCGCCAGCAGTCGAGGACAACCCTACGAGCAGTACTTC. Translated, it gives CASSRGQPYEQYF.

The chain uses TRBV30 and TRBJ1-5, with TRBD1 identical over 7 bases. CDR3 length equals 14 residues. The V and J ends lost 5 bases and 4 bases, in that order; junction bases with no gene match: 8. The germline V gene encodes CDR1 GTSNPN and CDR2 SVGIG (reference sequence). The CDR3 DNA follows: TGTGCCTGGGGCCCGGGACAGAAGAATCAGCCCCAGCATTTT. Encoded protein: CAWGPGQKNQPQHF.

The chain employs TRBV19 and TRBJ1-2, with 7 bases matching TRBD1. CDR3 length: 14 amino acids. Trimming cost V 7 bases and J 1 base; bases outside gene matches: 6. CDR1 and CDR2 from the germline V gene are LNHDA and SQIVND (reference sequence). In DNA, the CDR3 is TGTGCCAGTAACCAACAGGGGCGTAACTATGGCTACACCTTC. It is translated as CASNQQGRNYGYTF.

The chain combines TRBV6-6 with TRBJ2-2; TRBD2 is a possible D gene (5 bases). The CDR3 extends over 13 amino acids. The germline V gene has CDR1 MNHNY and CDR2 SVGAGI (reference sequence). Trimming cost V 11 bases and J 3 bases, with 13 bases left between them. DNA of the CDR3: TGTGCCTCTGAGCAGAGGGACACCGGGGAGCTGTTTTTT. Its protein is CASEQRDTGELFF.

The genes are TRBV7-9 and TRBJ1-2; 8 bases are shared with TRBD1. The length of the CDR3 is 13 residues. The germline gives CDR1 SEHNR, CDR2 FQNEAQ (reference sequence). Trimming at V came to 3 bases and at J to 4 bases, leaving 1 base not matched to a gene. The CDR3 region is CASSLGTGYGYTF. The CDR3 bases are TGTGCCAGCAGCTTGGGGACAGGCTATGGCTACACCTTC.

This clone was picked up one time. The J gene is TRBJ1-3, the V gene TRBV19; no clear D gene. CDR3 length: 13 residues. The germline CDR1 and CDR2 sequences are LNHDA and SQIVND (reference sequence). The V gene lost 4 bases and the J gene lost 0 bases, with 4 bases spanning the gap. This chain's CDR3 is CASSTYSGNTIYF. The CDR3 nucleotides are TGTGCCAGTAGTACCTACTCTGGAAACACCATATATTTT.

This chain joins TRBV7-9 and TRBJ2-2, with 9 bases fitting TRBD2. The J segment lost 0 bases and the V segment lost 3 bases, leaving 2 bases of the junction unmatched. CDR3 length: 16 amino acids. Germline CDR1 and CDR2: SEHNR and FQNEAQ (reference sequence). CDR3 DNA: TGTGCCAGCAGCTTTACTAGCGGGCCGAACACCGGGGAGCTGTTTTTT. This encodes CASSFTSGPNTGELFF.

The chain uses TRBV11-2 and TRBJ2-7; D may be TRBD1 (5 bases). Germline CDR1 and CDR2: SGHAT and FQNNGV. V lost 1 base to trimming and J lost 3 bases, with 7 bases between them. The CDR3 is made up of 13 amino acids. The CDR3 DNA is TGTGCCAGCAGCTTAGTACAGGACTACGAGCAGTACTTC. This encodes CASSLVQDYEQYF.

The V gene is TRBV5-6, the J gene TRBJ2-5; D might be TRBD1 (6 bases). In germline, CDR1 is SGHDT, CDR2 YYEEEE. V shed 5 bases and J shed 5 bases, with 13 bases lying between them. CDR3 length equals 13 residues. The CDR3 sequence is CASSPTGSETQYF. The CDR3 bases are TGTGCCAGCAGTCCAACAGGGAGTGAGACCCAGTACTTC.

J is TRBJ1-5 and V is TRBV27, with a tentative D call TRBD1 (6 bases). This CDR3 contains 16 residues. Germline loops: CDR1 MNHEY, CDR2 SMNVEV (reference sequence). Trimming removed 9 bases from V and 0 bases from J, with 18 bases in between. CDR3 in amino acids: CARCPQGPRSNQPQHF. The CDR3 bases are TGTGCCAGATGCCCTCAGGGGCCCCGTAGCAATCAGCCCCAGCATTTT.

A word on this clone: Other DNA sequences in this specimen translate into the identical CDR3. V gene TRBV18 combines with J gene TRBJ2-7; D call uncertain. CDR3 length: 14 amino acids. The ends were cut back, 6 bases at V and 0 bases at J, with 12 bases in the middle. CDR1 and CDR2 (germline): KGHSH, LQKENI. The chain's CDR3 is CASSPGGSSYEQYF. CDR3 nucleotide sequence: TGTGCCAGCTCCCCCGGCGGAAGCTCCTACGAGCAGTACTTC.

The chain joins TRBV11-2 to TRBJ2-7; D is unresolved. V shed 1 base and J shed 3 bases, with 7 bases lying between them. The CDR3 consists of 13 residues. Germline V gives CDR1 SGHAT, CDR2 FQNNGV. For the CDR3, the DNA is TGTGCCAGCAGCTTAGTAAGCCGCTACGAGCAGTACTTC. Translation: CASSLVSRYEQYF.

This clone was seen just once. This rearrangement joins TRBV6-1 to TRBJ2-1; 7 nucleotides agree with TRBD2. V gave up 4 bases and J gave up 8 bases; unmatched junction bases: 5. This CDR3 has 13 amino acids. Looked up from germline, CDR1 is MNHNS and CDR2 is SASEGT. For the CDR3, the DNA is TGTGCCAGCAGTGGGGGGGGGTGGCATGAGCAGTTCTTC. Translated: CASSGGGWHEQFF.

Only one count was recorded for this clone. The chain combines TRBV7-5 with TRBJ1-2. TRBV7-5 is marked as a pseudogene. The CDR3 consists of 15 residues. CDR3 sequence reads: CARSLGRVYYYGYTF. The DNA of the CDR3 is TGTGCCAGAAGCTTAGGTCGGGTGTATTACTATGGCTACACCTTC.

This chain connects TRBV10-2 to TRBJ1-2, with D perhaps TRBD1 (5 bases). The CDR3 totals 12 residues. CDR1 WSHSY and CDR2 SAAADI come from the germline V gene. The V end lost 2 bases, the J end lost 4 bases, and 5 bases lay between the germline ends. The CDR3 reads CASSEDSYGYTF. The CDR3 nucleotides read TGCGCCAGCAGTGAGGACAGCTATGGCTACACCTTC.

The chain combines TRBV14 with TRBJ2-7; a weak D match, TRBD1 (6 bases). The V and J ends lost 0 bases and 2 bases respectively, with 11 bases between them. The CDR3 consists of 15 residues. Germline values: CDR1 SGHDN, CDR2 FVKESK. The CDR3 protein is CASSQEHRVPYEQYF. The CDR3 DNA follows: TGTGCCAGCAGCCAAGAGCACAGGGTCCCCTACGAGCAGTACTTC.

The chain uses TRBV28 and TRBJ1-2; 9 bases fit TRBD1. Germline lookup yields CDR1 MDHEN and CDR2 SYDVKM. This CDR3 contains 16 residues. The CDR3 sequence is CAEASGTGPKYYGYTF. Written as DNA, the CDR3 is TGTGCTGAAGCTTCTGGGACAGGGCCCAAATACTATGGCTACACCTTC.

The chain links TRBV28 to TRBJ1-1; 12 bases map to TRBD1. This CDR3 spans 18 amino acids. V dropped 5 bases and J dropped 4; count of bases not matched to a gene: 14. Germline values: CDR1 MDHEN, CDR2 SYDVKM. DNA for the CDR3: TGTGCCAGCAGTCCCGGGACAGGGGGCTTAAGGCGTATCACTGAAGCTTTCTTT. Translation: CASSPGTGGLRRITEAFF.

The chain employs TRBV30 and TRBJ2-4; D may be TRBD1 (6 bases). The V gene lost 7 bases and the J gene lost 1 base, with 17 bases spanning the gap. CDR3 length equals 15 residues. Germline CDR1 GTSNPN, CDR2 SVGIG (reference sequence). The CDR3 coding sequence is TGTGCCTCTAACCACCCAGGGGTGGCCAAAAACATTCAGTACTTC. The encoded protein is CASNHPGVAKNIQYF.

The rearrangement joins TRBV9 to TRBJ1-2; 8 nucleotides align to TRBD1. The CDR3 covers 16 residues. CDR1 and CDR2 (germline): SGDLS, YYNGEE. J lost 4 bases, V lost 3 bases, and 11 bases had no gene match. The CDR3 region is CASSAPHDRGPYGYTF. CDR3 nucleotides: TGTGCCAGCAGCGCACCTCACGACAGGGGTCCCTATGGCTACACCTTC.

The V and J genes are TRBV2 and TRBJ1-1, with D maybe TRBD1 (6 bases). V lost 4 bases, J lost 1 base, and 13 bases lay in between. From germline, CDR1 is SNHLY and CDR2 FYNNEI. This CDR3 contains 15 residues. CDR3 sequence: CASSVTGSWNTEAFF. The CDR3 DNA sequence: TGTGCCAGCAGTGTAACAGGGAGCTGGAACACTGAAGCTTTCTTT.

This clone was found a few times. The rearrangement links TRBV2 to TRBJ1-5; 8 bases are shared with TRBD1. This CDR3 comprises 17 residues. Germline V gives CDR1 SNHLY, CDR2 FYNNEI. The junction had 5 bases not matched to a gene; V was cut back by 1 base and J by 0 bases. The CDR3 here is CASSEGTGSFSNQPQHF. CDR3 DNA: TGTGCCAGCAGTGAAGGGACAGGGTCCTTTAGCAATCAGCCCCAGCATTTT.

The V gene is TRBV27, the J gene TRBJ1-3, with 7 bases identical to TRBD1. V was pared by 6 bases and J by 0 bases, with 2 bases of the junction left unmatched. The V gene's germline CDR1 is MNHEY and CDR2 SMNVEV (reference sequence). The CDR3 totals 14 residues. The DNA of the CDR3 is TGTGCCAGCAGAGACAGGGCCTCTGGAAACACCATATATTTT. Encoded protein: CASRDRASGNTIYF.